This T cell receptor beta chain was sequenced for a study of blood T cells in healthy people across ages. For the second PCR, which ran for about 7 to 11 cycles, a sample-barcoded 5' primer and a J-beta primer mix were used. Tagging of each cDNA molecule was performed by a template-switch adaptor with 12 random nucleotides. TCRdb re-called the 5' RACE reads with MiXCR, one entry per CDR3 protein. The table records under 2 million distinct CDR3 sequences, 30% to 35% of them present only once. This clonotype came up a few times. Its antigen is unknown. Study results and limitations: TCR beta diversity per million T cells fell roughly linearly with age.

Donors were healthy Caucasian individuals from Russia aged roughly 6 to 90. The receptor was isolated from a woman aged 25 to 45 in good health. The specimen sequenced was blood.

The CDR3 loop is CSALTGGFHGYTF. For the CDR3, the DNA is TGCAGCGCCTTGACAGGGGGCTTTCATGGCTACACCTTC. The chain links TRBV20-1 to TRBJ1-2, with TRBD1 matching over 10 bases. Germline V gene data show CDR1 as DFQATT and CDR2 as SNEGSKA (reference sequence). This CDR3 spans 13 amino acids.